This is a list of T cell receptor beta chains from one sample in a study of Ad26.COV2.S vaccination and SARS-CoV-2 variants. Clones were sequenced by immunoSEQ multiplex PCR, and TCRdb holds only the in-frame ones, with some missing. The profile shows around 270,000 clones, roughly 89% of them singletons. Sequencing used peripheral blood, obtained in a trial of Ad26.COV2.S vaccine versus placebo. These receptor sequences come from a person between 18 and 60 years old who received the Ad26.COV2.S COVID-19 vaccine or a placebo. CDR3s include the opening cysteine and the closing phenylalanine or tryptophan. Size is stated for part of the rows, as once, few or many counts, or as a class when the clone is expanded.

j_gene	abundance	v_gene	CDR3aa
TRBJ2-1	NA	TRBV9	CASSVEGAYRLGEQFF
TRBJ1-6	NA	TRBV5-6	CASSLGLPRLNSPLHF
TRBJ1-2	NA	TRBV30	CAWERQTVRVGYTF
TRBJ1-2	NA	TRBV5-4	CASSRAPGEGYTF
TRBJ2-2	NA	TRBV30	CAWSVSTGELFF
TRBJ1-1	once	TRBV14	CASSQEWGRVNTEAFF
TRBJ1-3	NA	TRBV29-1	CSVDIRGTGNTIYF
TRBJ2-7	NA	TRBV11-2	CASSLKADLHWPYEQYF
TRBJ1-2	NA	TRBV12-3/TRBV12-4	CASSPGNRYTF
TRBJ2-5	NA	TRBV7-2	CASSWEDGLGGTQYF
TRBJ2-3	NA	TRBV11-2	CASSSNAPRGTDTQYF
TRBJ2-2	NA	TRBV5-1	CASSLGGLANPNTGELFF
TRBJ1-2	few	TRBV6-5	CASTLTDNYGYTF